This T cell receptor beta chain was retrieved from a study of OX40 agonist ivuxolimab in advanced cancers. The wider study: Patients received the agonistic anti-OX40 (CD134) antibody ivuxolimab. In this trial design, patients received ivuxolimab intravenously at 0.01 to 10 mg/kg every 2 weeks.

Autoimmune disease history or systemic immunosuppression led to patients being barred. With regard to this clone: The antigen is not known.

Assay used: immunoSEQ multiplex PCR; TCRdb lists only in-frame clones, some missing. The sample has fewer than 85,000 clones, 70% to 90% seen once. Regarding the study as a whole: CD8+ T cells showed, on average, more clonal expansion than CD4+ cells.

The V end was cut by 6 bases, the J end by 4 bases, with 18 bases between. The CDR3 is 15 residues long. Germline CDR1 is MNHEY and CDR2 is SMNVEV (reference sequence). This TCR was recovered from an adult with an advanced solid tumor such as melanoma, head and neck, liver or kidney cancer. V and J are TRBV27 and TRBJ1-2, with D perhaps matching TRBD1 (5 bases). Sequenced material: CD4+ or CD8+ T cells sorted from blood, taken in a trial of the OX40 agonist ivuxolimab. CDR3 sequence (DNA): TGTGCCAGCAGCTCTGGTGGACACCTCACCTATGGCTACACCTTC. Protein: CASSSGGHLTYGYTF.